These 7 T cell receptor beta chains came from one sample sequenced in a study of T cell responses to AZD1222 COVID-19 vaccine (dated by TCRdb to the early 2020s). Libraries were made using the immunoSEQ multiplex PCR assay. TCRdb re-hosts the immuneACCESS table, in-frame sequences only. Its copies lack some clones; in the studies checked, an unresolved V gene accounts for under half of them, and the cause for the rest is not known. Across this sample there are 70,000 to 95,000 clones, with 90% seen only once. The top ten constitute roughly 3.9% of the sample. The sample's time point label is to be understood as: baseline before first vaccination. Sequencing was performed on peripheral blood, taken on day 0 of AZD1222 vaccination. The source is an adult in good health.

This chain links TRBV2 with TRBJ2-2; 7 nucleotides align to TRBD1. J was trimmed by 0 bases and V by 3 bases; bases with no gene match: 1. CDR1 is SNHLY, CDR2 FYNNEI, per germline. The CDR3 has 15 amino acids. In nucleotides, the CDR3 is TGTGCCAGCAGTGATGACAGGGCGAACACCGGGGAGCTGTTTTTT. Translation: CASSDDRANTGELFF.

DNA for the CDR3: TGTGCCAGCAGTTTAACCCGAAATTCACCCCTCCACTTT. It is translated as CASSLTRNSPLHF. This rearrangement joins TRBV27 to TRBJ1-6; D ambiguous. Germline CDR1 reads MNHEY; CDR2 reads SMNVEV (reference sequence). Trimming stripped 2 bases from V and 7 bases from J, with 6 bases between. The CDR3 totals 13 residues.

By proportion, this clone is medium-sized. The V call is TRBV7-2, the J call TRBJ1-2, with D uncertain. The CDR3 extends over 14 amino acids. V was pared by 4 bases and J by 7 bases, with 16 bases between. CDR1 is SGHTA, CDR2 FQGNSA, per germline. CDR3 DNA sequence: TGTGCCAGCAGCTCCGCCGCGGGATTGAGTGGCTACACCTTC. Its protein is CASSSAAGLSGYTF.

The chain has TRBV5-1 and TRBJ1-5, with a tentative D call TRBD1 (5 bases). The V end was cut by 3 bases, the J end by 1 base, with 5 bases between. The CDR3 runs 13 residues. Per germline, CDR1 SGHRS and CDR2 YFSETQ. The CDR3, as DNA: TGCGCCAGCAGCTGGGACAGCAATCAGCCCCAGCATTTT. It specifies CASSWDSNQPQHF.

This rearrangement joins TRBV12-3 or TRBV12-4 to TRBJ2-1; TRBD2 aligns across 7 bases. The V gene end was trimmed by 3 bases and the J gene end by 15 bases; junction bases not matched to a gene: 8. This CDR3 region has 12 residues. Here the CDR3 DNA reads TGTGCCAGCAGTTTCGCGCCTAGCGGCCTGTTCTTC. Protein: CASSFAPSGLFF.

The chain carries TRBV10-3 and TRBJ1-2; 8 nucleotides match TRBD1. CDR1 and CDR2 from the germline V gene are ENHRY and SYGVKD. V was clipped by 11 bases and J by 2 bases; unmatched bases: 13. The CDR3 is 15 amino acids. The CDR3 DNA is TGTGCCTCCGGGACAGGCGACCTTGCCAACTATGGCTACACCTTC. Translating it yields CASGTGDLANYGYTF.

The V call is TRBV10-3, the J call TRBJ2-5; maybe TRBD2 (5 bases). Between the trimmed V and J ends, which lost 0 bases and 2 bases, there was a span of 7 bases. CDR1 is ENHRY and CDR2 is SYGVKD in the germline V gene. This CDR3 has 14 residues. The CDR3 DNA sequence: TGTGCCATCAGTGAGTCGGACTTTCAAGAGACCCAGTACTTC. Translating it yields CAISESDFQETQYF.